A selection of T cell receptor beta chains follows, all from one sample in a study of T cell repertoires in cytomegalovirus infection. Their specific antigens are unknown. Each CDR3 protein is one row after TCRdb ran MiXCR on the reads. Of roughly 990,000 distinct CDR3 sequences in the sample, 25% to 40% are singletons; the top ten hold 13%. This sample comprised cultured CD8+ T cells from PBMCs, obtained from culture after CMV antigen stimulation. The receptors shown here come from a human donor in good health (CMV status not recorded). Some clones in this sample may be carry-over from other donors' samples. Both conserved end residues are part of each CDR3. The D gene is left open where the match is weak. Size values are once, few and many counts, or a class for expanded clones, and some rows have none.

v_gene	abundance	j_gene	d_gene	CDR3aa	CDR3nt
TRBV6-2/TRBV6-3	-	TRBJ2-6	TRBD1	CASSSGQLRSSGANVLTF	TGTGCCAGCAGTTCGGGACAGCTAAGGTCCTCTGGGGCCAACGTCCTGACTTTC
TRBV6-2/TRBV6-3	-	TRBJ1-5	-	CASSTTGRSNQPQHF	TGTGCCAGCAGCACAACGGGACGAAGTAATCAGCCCCAGCATTTT
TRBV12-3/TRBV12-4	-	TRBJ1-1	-	CASSLAGWANTEAFF	TGTGCCAGCAGTTTAGCTGGTTGGGCGAACACTGAAGCTTTCTTT
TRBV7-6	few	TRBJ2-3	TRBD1	CASSLESGTGGLDTQYF	TGTGCCAGCAGCCTAGAATCCGGGACAGGGGGTTTAGATACGCAGTATTTT
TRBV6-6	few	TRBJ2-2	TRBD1	CASSETLQGADTGELFF	TGTGCCAGCAGCGAAACCCTGCAGGGGGCTGACACCGGGGAGCTGTTTTTT
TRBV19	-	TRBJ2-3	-	CASSPTHWGAPDTQYF	TGTGCCAGTAGTCCGACCCACTGGGGGGCCCCTGATACGCAGTATTTT
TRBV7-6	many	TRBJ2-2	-	CASSLGKNTGELFF	TGTGCCAGCAGCTTAGGCAAAAACACCGGGGAGCTGTTTTTT
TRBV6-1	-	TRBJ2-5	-	CASSEAPGTQYF	TGTGCCAGCAGTGAAGCCCCCGGGACCCAGTACTTC
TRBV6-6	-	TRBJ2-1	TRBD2	CASSYSNLRDREGLANEQFF	TGTGCCAGCAGTTACTCCAACTTGAGGGACAGAGAGGGACTAGCAAATGAGCAGTTCTTC
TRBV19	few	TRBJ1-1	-	CASSISRNTEAFF	TGTGCCAGTAGTATATCGAGGAACACTGAAGCTTTCTTT
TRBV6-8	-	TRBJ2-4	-	CASSPQMVNIQYF	TGTGCCAGCAGTCCCCAGATGGTAAACATTCAGTACTTC
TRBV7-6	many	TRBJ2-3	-	CASSLWAGTDTQYF	TGTGCCAGCAGCTTATGGGCAGGCACAGATACGCAGTATTTT
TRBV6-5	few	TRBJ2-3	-	CASSPNPSTDTQYF	TGTGCCAGCAGTCCGAACCCTAGCACAGATACGCAGTATTTT
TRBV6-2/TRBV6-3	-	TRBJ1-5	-	CASTAQGWNQPQHF	TGTGCCAGCACTGCACAGGGATGGAATCAGCCCCAGCATTTT
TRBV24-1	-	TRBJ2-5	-	CATSDPFEAGPETQYF	TGTGCCACCAGTGACCCCTTTGAGGCGGGGCCGGAGACCCAGTACTTC
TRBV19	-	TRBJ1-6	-	CASSISQSPLHF	TGTGCCAGTAGTATAAGTCAATCACCCCTCCACTTT
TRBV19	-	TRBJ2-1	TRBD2	CASSSAGGVNEQFF	TGTGCCAGTAGTTCAGCGGGGGGCGTTAATGAGCAGTTCTTC
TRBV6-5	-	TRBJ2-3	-	CASSYFFLGVGSGTLVADTQYF	TGTGCCAGCAGTTACTTCTTCTTGGGGGTAGGGTCGGGGACCCTGGTGGCAGATACGCAGTATTTT
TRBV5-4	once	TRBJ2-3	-	CASSQDGGVTDTQYF	TGTGCCAGCTCCCAGGACGGAGGCGTCACAGATACGCAGTATTTT
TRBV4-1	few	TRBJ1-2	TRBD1	CASSQVQGDIIYGYTF	TGCGCCAGCAGTCAAGTCCAGGGGGATATCATCTATGGCTACACCTTC
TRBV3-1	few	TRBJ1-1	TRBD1	CASSQDVGGQPGTEAFF	TGTGCCAGCAGCCAAGACGTAGGGGGCCAACCGGGCACTGAAGCTTTCTTT
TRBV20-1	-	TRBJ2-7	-	CSASRGAVEQYF	TGCAGTGCTAGCAGGGGGGCAGTCGAGCAGTACTTC
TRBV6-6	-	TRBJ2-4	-	CASTGGNIQYF	TGTGCCAGCACGGGTGGAAACATTCAGTACTTC
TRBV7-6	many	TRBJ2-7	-	CASSLKTGPSGEQYF	TGTGCCAGCAGCTTAAAAACAGGACCATCGGGCGAGCAGTACTTC
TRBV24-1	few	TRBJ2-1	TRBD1	CATSDWVQGVYNEQFF	TGTGCCACCAGTGACTGGGTACAGGGGGTCTACAATGAGCAGTTCTTC
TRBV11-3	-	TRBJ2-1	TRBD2	CASSQRGDNSYNEQFF	TGTGCCAGCAGCCAGCGGGGGGATAATTCCTACAATGAGCAGTTCTTC
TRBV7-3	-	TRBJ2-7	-	CASSPPVSYEQYF	TGTGCCAGCAGCCCCCCGGTCTCCTACGAGCAGTACTTC
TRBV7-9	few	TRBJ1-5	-	CASSLFESGSSNQPQHF	TGTGCCAGCAGCTTGTTTGAGTCAGGGAGCTCCAATCAGCCCCAGCATTTT
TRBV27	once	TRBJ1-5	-	CASSLQGTGQPQHF	TGTGCCAGCAGTCTACAGGGTACGGGGCAGCCCCAGCATTTT
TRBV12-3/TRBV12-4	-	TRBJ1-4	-	CASSRWDQQNEKLFF	TGTGCCAGCAGTCGCTGGGACCAACAGAATGAAAAACTGTTTTTT
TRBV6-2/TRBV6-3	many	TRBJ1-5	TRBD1	CASSYLFQGGLNQPQHF	TGTGCCAGCAGTTACCTGTTCCAGGGGGGCCTCAATCAGCCCCAGCATTTT
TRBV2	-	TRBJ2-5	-	CASTLFREEETQYF	TGTGCCAGCACTCTATTCAGGGAAGAAGAGACCCAGTACTTC
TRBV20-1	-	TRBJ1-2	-	CSANRVDYGYTF	TGCAGTGCTAACAGGGTTGACTATGGCTACACCTTC
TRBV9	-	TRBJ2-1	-	CASSVGQVSSYNEQFF	TGTGCCAGCAGCGTAGGGCAGGTTAGCTCCTACAATGAGCAGTTCTTC
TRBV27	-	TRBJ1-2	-	CASSSIDRRFNYGYTF	TGTGCCAGCAGTTCGATTGACAGACGCTTTAACTATGGCTACACCTTC
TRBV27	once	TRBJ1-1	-	CASSRGAWNTEAFF	TGTGCCAGCAGCCGCGGAGCCTGGAACACTGAAGCTTTCTTT
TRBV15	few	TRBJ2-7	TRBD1	CATSSTTGVYEQYF	TGTGCCACCAGCAGTACTACAGGGGTCTACGAGCAGTACTTC
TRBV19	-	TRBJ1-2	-	CATSAQPPFYTF	TGTGCCACCTCTGCCCAGCCCCCCTTCTACACCTTC
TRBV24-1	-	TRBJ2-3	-	CATSRRGNTDTQYF	TGTGCCACCAGCCGCCGAGGGAACACAGATACGCAGTATTTT
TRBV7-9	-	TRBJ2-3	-	CASNSAGTTMRDTQYF	TGTGCCAGCAACTCCGCAGGGACAACTATGCGAGATACGCAGTATTTT
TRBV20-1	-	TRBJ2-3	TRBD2	CSARAFRLAGAATDTQYF	TGCAGTGCTAGAGCCTTCAGACTAGCGGGGGCCGCCACAGATACGCAGTATTTT
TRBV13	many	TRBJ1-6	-	CASSLETSPLHF	TGTGCCAGCAGCTTAGAAACCTCACCCCTCCACTTT
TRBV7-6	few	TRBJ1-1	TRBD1	CASSPPDRGTEAFF	TGTGCCAGCAGTCCACCAGACAGGGGCACTGAAGCTTTCTTT
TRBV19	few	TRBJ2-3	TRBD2	CASSWTSGADTQYF	TGTGCCAGTAGTTGGACTAGCGGGGCGGATACGCAGTATTTT
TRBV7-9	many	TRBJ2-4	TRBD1	CASSSGQGAAKNIQYF	TGTGCCAGCAGCTCGGGACAGGGGGCGGCCAAAAACATTCAGTACTTC
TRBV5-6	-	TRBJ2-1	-	CASSPGTSNYNEQFF	TGTGCCAGCAGCCCCGGGACATCGAATTACAATGAGCAGTTCTTC
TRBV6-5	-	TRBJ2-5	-	CASRRRGQETQYF	TGTGCCAGCAGGCGGAGAGGCCAAGAGACCCAGTACTTC
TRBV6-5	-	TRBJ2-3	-	CASSYYRSSTDTQYF	TGTGCCAGCAGTTACTACAGGAGTAGCACAGATACGCAGTATTTT
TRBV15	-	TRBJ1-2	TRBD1	CATSRARGTVIPGYTF	TGTGCCACCAGCAGAGCCCGAGGGACAGTTATCCCTGGCTACACCTTC
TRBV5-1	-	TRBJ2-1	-	CASSHLRGGQSEHNEQFF	TGCGCCAGCAGCCATTTGAGGGGTGGCCAGTCCGAGCACAATGAGCAGTTCTTC
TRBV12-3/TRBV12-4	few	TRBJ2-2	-	CASHPARTEEGELFF	TGTGCCAGCCACCCGGCCCGGACAGAAGAGGGGGAGCTGTTTTTT